The clone carrying this T cell receptor beta chain appeared a single time. TCRdb's table, derived via immunoSEQ multiplex PCR, lists solely in-frame clones and lacks some. This sample has about 40,000 clones, with more than 85% found just once. The entry originates in a study of T cell changes during pregnancy in multiple sclerosis. The CDR3 is made up of 13 amino acids. The V end was cut by 5 bases, the J end by 0 bases, with 7 bases between. From germline, CDR1 is SEHNR and CDR2 FQNEAQ (reference sequence). The sample consisted of CD8+ T cells from peripheral blood mononuclear cells, taken in the first trimester of pregnancy. The chain recombines TRBV7-9 with TRBJ1-2, with D possibly TRBD1 on 5 matching bases. This receptor was taken from a female donor with multiple sclerosis, enrolled in a pregnancy study. The chain's CDR3 is CASSTGANYGYTF. CDR3 sequence (DNA): TGTGCCAGCAGCACAGGAGCTAACTATGGCTACACCTTC.